Presented here are 2 T cell receptor beta chains from one specimen sequenced in a study of T cell changes during pregnancy in multiple sclerosis. The protocol was immunoSEQ multiplex PCR, while the TCRdb copy is restricted to in-frame clones and leaves out a portion. The sample has 85,000 to 100,000 clones; more than 90% are singletons. The sequencing here drew on peripheral blood, taken in the first trimester of pregnancy. The origin of the receptors is a female donor with multiple sclerosis, enrolled in a pregnancy study.

This rearrangement joins TRBV5-1 to TRBJ1-4; 10 positions agree with TRBD1. CDR1 is SGHRS, CDR2 YFSETQ, per germline. Losses at the gene ends were 2 bases for V and 3 bases for J; bases not matched to a gene: 13. This CDR3 contains 19 residues. The chain's CDR3 is CASSFLPGTGVLANEKLFF. CDR3 nucleotide sequence: TGCGCCAGCAGCTTTTTACCCGGGACAGGGGTTCTCGCTAATGAAAAACTGTTTTTT.

The V and J genes are TRBV19 and TRBJ2-7; a weak D match, TRBD1 (6 bases). CDR1 and CDR2 from the germline V gene are LNHDA and SQIVND (reference sequence). The CDR3 is 12 amino acids. Trimming took off 6 bases at V and 3 bases at J, with 9 bases between the two ends. As DNA, the CDR3 is TGTGCCAGTAGCGGGACAAACTACGAGCAGTACTTC. It translates to CASSGTNYEQYF.